This T cell receptor beta chain was documented in a study of T-cell memory formation after mild COVID-19. Study-wide findings and caveats: A second wave of clones peaked on day 37, and their SARS-CoV-2 specificity went unconfirmed. Pre-infection memory held some responding clones, suggesting pre-existing cross-reactive T cells responded.

The CDR3 runs 13 residues. Per germline, CDR1 LNHDA and CDR2 SQIVND (reference sequence). V was pared by 8 bases and J by 5 bases, with 15 bases between. For this clonotype: Its specificity is not known.

5'RACE, which relied on constant-segment primers, yielded TCR alpha and TCR beta cDNA libraries carrying sample barcodes and UMIs. TCRdb reanalysed the 5' RACE reads using MiXCR and keeps one entry per CDR3 protein. The data contain 400,000 or so distinct CDR3 sequences, around 20% of them singletons. Sample: PBMCs or a T cell subset sorted from them (not recorded which). The TCR sequence derives from an adult woman who had mild COVID-19 (a few samples of this study predate the infection). Cell type and time point are not known. The chain employs TRBV19 and TRBJ2-5; TRBD1 might be the D (6 bases). The CDR3 sequence is CASFRGGWETQYF. The CDR3 DNA follows: TGTGCCAGTTTCCGAGGGGGTTGGGAGACCCAGTACTTC.